This T cell receptor (beta chain) was found in a study of siplizumab effects on memory and regulatory T cells (dated by TCRdb to about 2019). Broadly, across the study: The study looked at the effect of siplizumab, an anti-CD2 antibody, on alloreactive T-cell subsets in allogeneic mixed lymphocyte reactions made from human PBMCs. What the work shows at the level of the full study, not this receptor alone: The cumulative frequency of alloreactive sequences traceable to unstimulated CD4+ memory T cells was significantly reduced by siplizumab. Compared with memory T cells, unstimulated naive T cells appeared more diverse, and naive cells seemed to make a substantial contribution to the alloresponse. Of the alloreactive CD4+ clones that could be mapped, the Treg-derived share averaged around 64% with siplizumab compared with around 27% in control reactions. Because sequences at frequencies below about 10^-5 were poorly captured, only a minor fraction of alloreactive clones could be mapped back to unstimulated subsets. Whether proliferating Tregs from siplizumab cultures actually had suppressive function was not functionally confirmed. A naive or memory phenotype could not be assigned to roughly 75-95% of proliferating CD4+ or CD8+ clones.

Of note for this clone: The antigen it recognizes is unknown. Per-base qualities were not stored, and no clone one base away is much larger.

Libraries were prepared through the immunoSEQ multiplex PCR assay. Some 100,000 TCR templates per sample were assayed by the deep sequencing platform. Genomic DNA extracted from sorted T cells was used for TCRbeta CDR3 sequencing. Per the authors' processing: The R programming language was used for clonal analysis of the TCRbeta CDR3 data. Comparing unstimulated samples against CFSE-low samples taken after the reaction was how alloreactive CD4+ and CD8+ clones were defined. Regulatory or non-regulatory origin was assigned to alloreactive CD4+ clones by matching of sequences to sorted unstimulated Treg and non-Treg repertoires. TCRdb limited this immuneACCESS table to in-frame rearrangements with V and J called. A share of clones is missing; checked studies link under half to unresolved V genes, and the rest is unexplained. V, J and clone size were drawn from that table, and D and trimming were deduced from the DNA. This sample comprises tens of thousands of clones, around 98% of them detected only once. The leading ten clones occupy less than 1.1% of the sample.

V has 6 bases trimmed and J has 2 bases trimmed; junction bases matching no gene number 9. The CDR3 goes from the cysteine to the phenylalanine over 16 residues. The sequence is cut down to CDR3 DNA, 48 bases in frame from base 1. Via the germline V gene, CDR1 is MDHEN and CDR2 SYDVKM. Additional sequencing covered unstimulated subsets from a few donor pairs, namely CD8+ effector memory, CD4+ naive, CD8+ TEMRA, CD4+ memory and CD8+ naive. Sorted unstimulated T cells and proliferating T cells recovered from mixed lymphocyte reactions were subjected to TCRbeta CDR3 sequencing. Fresh whole blood from fewer than twelve HLA-typed healthy donors was used to isolate PBMCs.

This TCR was recovered from a human donor in good health. Recombination joined TRBV28 with TRBJ1-5; 8 central nucleotides agree with TRBD1. The sample consisted of naive CD8+ T cells sorted from blood. The cell subset or site label for this specimen denotes: unstimulated naive T cells. The CDR3 in this case is CASRHTQGVGNQPQHF. The nucleotide sequence reads as follows: TGTGCCAGCAGGCATACACAGGGGGTTGGCAATCAGCCCCAGCATTTT.